This T cell receptor beta chain was recovered during a study of CD8 T cells in ankylosing spondylitis. In the case of this clonotype: The antigen is undetermined. The junction shows a germline mismatch at one end, possibly a read error.

Overall study results and limits: Clones linked to the disease showed a CD8+ phenotype. They occurred at relatively low frequencies in peripheral blood. Earlier work had already found some motif variants in reactive arthritis synovial fluid and blood. A motif of under 10 highly homologous TCR beta variants was seen as apparently characteristic of ankylosing spondylitis blood. Enrichment of disease-linked clones was reportedly significant in matched ankylosing spondylitis synovial fluid.

Making the TCR beta libraries involved quantitative 5'-RACE with molecular barcodes. MiXCR, applied by TCRdb to the 5' RACE reads, yields one record per CDR3 protein. The sample contains around 390,000 distinct CDR3 sequences, under 25% of which appear only once. This CDR3 contains 15 residues. Germline lookup yields CDR1 SGHRS and CDR2 YFSETQ. The chain combines TRBV5-1 with TRBJ2-1, with 8 nucleotides matching TRBD1. This receptor was taken from a male donor with ankylosing spondylitis. Sequencing was carried out using blood, either unsorted or a sorted T cell fraction (not recorded which). CDR3 sequence: CAGSVGTGSYNEQFF. CDR3 nucleotides: TGCGCCGGCAGCGTTGGGACAGGATCTTACAATGAGCAGTTCTTC.